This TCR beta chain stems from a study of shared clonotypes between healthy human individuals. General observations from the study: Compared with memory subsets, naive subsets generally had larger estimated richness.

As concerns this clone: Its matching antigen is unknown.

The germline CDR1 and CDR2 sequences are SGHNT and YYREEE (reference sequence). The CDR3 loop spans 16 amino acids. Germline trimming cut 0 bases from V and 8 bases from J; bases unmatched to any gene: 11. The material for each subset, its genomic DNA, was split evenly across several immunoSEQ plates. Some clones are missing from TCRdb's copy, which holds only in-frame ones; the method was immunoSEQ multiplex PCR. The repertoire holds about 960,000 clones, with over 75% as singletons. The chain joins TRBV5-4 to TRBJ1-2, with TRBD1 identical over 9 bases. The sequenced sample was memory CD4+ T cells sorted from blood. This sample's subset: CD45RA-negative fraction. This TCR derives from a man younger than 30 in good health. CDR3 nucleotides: TGTGCCAGCAGCTTGGGGGTCTCCGGGACAGGGAGAGGCTACACCTTC. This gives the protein CASSLGVSGTGRGYTF.